This passage covers 24 T cell receptor beta chains from one sample sequenced in a study of blood T cells in healthy people across ages. Sample-barcoded 5' priming and a J-beta primer mix drove a second PCR of 7 to 11 cycles. TCRdb re-analysed the 5' RACE reads in MiXCR, keeping a single row per CDR3 protein. The sample comprises 800,000 to 950,000 distinct CDR3 sequences, 48% of which are singletons, and over 10% rests with the top ten. The sequenced sample was blood. These receptors were collected from a man aged 25 to 40 in good health.

A remark on this clonotype: A much larger clone differs from this one at a single base, so this may be a read error. The DNA of the CDR3 is TGTGCCAGCTCACCAGACCCCTCCTACGAGCAGTACTTC. Protein: CASSPDPSYEQYF. The chain links TRBV18 to TRBJ2-7; D ambiguous. The length of the CDR3 is 13 residues. The V gene lost 2 bases and the J gene lost 0 bases, with 5 bases spanning the gap. Germline V CDR1 and CDR2: KGHSH, LQKENI. The entire variable domain, with the rest obtained from reference TRBV18 and TRBJ2-7, is as follows: NAGVMQNPRHLVRRRGQEARLRCSPMKGHSHVYWYRQLPEEGLKFMVYLQKENIIDESGMPKERFSAEFPKEGPSILRIQQVVRGDSAAYFCASSPDPSYEQYFGPGTRLTVT.

This clonotype has just a few counts. The rearrangement uses TRBV20-1 and TRBJ2-7; a possible D gene is TRBD1 (6 bases). There are 13 residues in the CDR3. The V gene lost 1 base and the J gene lost 5 bases, with 12 bases spanning the gap. Germline V gene lookup returns CDR1 DFQATT and CDR2 SNEGSKA (reference sequence). For the CDR3, the DNA is TGCAGTGCTAGAGCCAGGGACATGGACGAGCAGTACTTC. Protein sequence: CSARARDMDEQYF.

This clonotype was counted a few times. This sequence joins TRBV20-1 and TRBJ2-7; TRBD2 agrees at 11 bases. Germline V lookup: CDR1 DFQATT, CDR2 SNEGSKA (reference sequence). The J segment lost 0 bases and the V segment lost 6 bases, leaving 4 bases of the junction unmatched. This CDR3 is 14 amino acids long. CDR3 in amino acids: CSALLAGASYEQYF. DNA for the CDR3: TGCAGTGCGCTACTAGCGGGGGCCTCCTACGAGCAGTACTTC.

This clonotype was found many times. The chain employs TRBV7-2 and TRBJ1-5, with D hard to call. CDR1 and CDR2 from the germline V gene are SGHTA and FQGNSA. The germline V and J ends were trimmed by 0 bases and 2 bases, with 5 bases remaining between them. The CDR3 is made up of 14 amino acids. CDR3 in DNA: TGTGCCAGCAGCTTAGCGGCGCGCAATCAGCCCCAGCATTTT. Residues: CASSLAARNQPQHF.

The chain recombines TRBV6-6 with TRBJ2-3; tentative D call: TRBD2 (5 bases). Trimming took 7 bases from V and 2 from J, leaving 22 bases between them. Germline V gene data show CDR1 as MNHNY and CDR2 as SVGAGI (reference sequence). This CDR3 contains 17 residues. CDR3 sequence reads: CASIAGGAAPSTDTQYF. DNA of the CDR3: TGTGCCAGCATCGCGGGTGGTGCGGCTCCATCCACAGATACGCAGTATTTT.

This chain uses TRBV9 with TRBJ1-5; 8 positions agree with TRBD1. The germline V gene has CDR1 SGDLS and CDR2 YYNGEE. V was pared by 3 bases and J by 4 bases, with 9 bases of the junction left unmatched. The CDR3 extends over 16 amino acids. The CDR3 here is CASSAAGGDLNQPQHF. The CDR3 DNA reads TGTGCCAGCAGCGCCGCAGGGGGCGATTTAAATCAGCCCCAGCATTTT.

This clonotype was counted between two and nine times. The chain couples TRBV5-1 to TRBJ2-3, with a tentative D call TRBD1 (5 bases). Germline loops: CDR1 SGHRS, CDR2 YFSETQ. V was pared by 0 bases and J by 4 bases, with 12 bases between. The CDR3 contains 15 residues. The CDR3 region is CASSLGSRESDTQYF. The CDR3 DNA follows: TGCGCCAGCAGCTTGGGGTCCAGGGAATCAGATACGCAGTATTTT.

The gene calls are TRBV7-9 and TRBJ2-7; D is unclear. Trimming took off 7 bases at V and 7 bases at J, with 11 bases between the two ends. CDR3 length equals 11 residues. CDR1 and CDR2 from the germline V gene are SEHNR and FQNEAQ (reference sequence). The DNA for the CDR3 is TGTGCCAGCACCGATTCGGATGAGCAGTACTTC. Protein sequence: CASTDSDEQYF.

The chain employs TRBV5-6 and TRBJ1-2; D might be TRBD1 (6 bases). The CDR3 consists of 13 residues. The germline V gene has CDR1 SGHDT and CDR2 YYEEEE. Trimming shortened V by 4 bases and J by 4 bases, and 11 bases separated the two germline ends. This CDR3 reads CASSRQDIYGYTF. As DNA, the CDR3 is TGTGCCAGCAGCCGACAGGACATCTATGGCTACACCTTC. The entire variable domain, with the rest obtained from reference TRBV5-6 and TRBJ1-2, is as follows: DAGVTQSPTHLIKTRGQQVTLRCSPKSGHDTVSWYQQALGQGPQFIFQYYEEEERQRGNFPDRFSGHQFPNYSSELNVNALLLGDSALYLCASSRQDIYGYTFGSGTRLTVV.

This CDR3 is CASSQTGAGYTF. Here the CDR3 DNA reads TGTGCCAGCAGCCAGACAGGGGCTGGCTACACCTTC. The chain links TRBV3-1 to TRBJ1-2, with TRBD1 matching over 8 bases. Germline loops: CDR1 LGHDT, CDR2 YNNKEL (reference sequence). CDR3 size: 12 residues. J gave up 7 bases and V 3 bases, and 1 base lay outside the gene matches.

The genes are TRBV12-3 or TRBV12-4 and TRBJ1-2; D gene uncertain. The CDR3 has 14 amino acids. V lost 0 bases and J 12 bases, leaving 17 bases between the germline ends. The CDR3 sequence: CASSLADEGDGHTF. CDR3 coding DNA: TGTGCCAGCAGTTTAGCGGACGAGGGAGACGGCCACACCTTC.

CDR3 DNA: TGTGCCAGCACCCCAGGGTCCGGTCTAAATCAGCCCCAGCATTTT. It yields the protein CASTPGSGLNQPQHF. V usage is TRBV12-3 or TRBV12-4 and J usage is TRBJ1-5; D perhaps matches TRBD1 (5 bases). V was trimmed by 7 bases and J by 4 bases, leaving 17 bases between them. The CDR3 extends over 15 amino acids.

V and J are TRBV20-1 and TRBJ2-7; 8 bases are a match to TRBD1. The CDR3 spans 15 residues. Trimming at V came to 3 bases and at J to 4 bases, leaving 11 bases not matched to a gene. Germline CDR1 DFQATT, CDR2 SNEGSKA (reference sequence). CDR3 amino acids: CSASPPRQGSYEQYF. Here the CDR3 DNA reads TGCAGTGCTAGCCCGCCGAGACAGGGGTCGTACGAGCAGTACTTC.

The CDR3 is CASSQFVGPTEAFF. For the CDR3, the DNA is TGCGCCAGCAGCCAATTCGTAGGGCCCACTGAAGCTTTCTTT. The rearrangement joins TRBV4-3 to TRBJ1-1; D unresolved. The CDR3 runs 14 residues. V shed 2 bases and J shed 4 bases, with 11 bases lying between them. Germline lookup yields CDR1 LGHNA and CDR2 YSLEER.

J is TRBJ1-5 and V is TRBV6-5; no firm D call. CDR3 length: 13 residues. Per the germline V gene, CDR1 is MNHEY and CDR2 is SVGAGI. Trimming stripped 2 bases from V and 5 bases from J, with 7 bases between. For the CDR3, the DNA is TGTGCCAGCAGTTACGGGTCATATCAGCCCCAGCATTTT. Translated: CASSYGSYQPQHF.

Remarks on this clonotype: The junction differs from germline at one of its ends, possibly a read error. V gene TRBV27 combines with J gene TRBJ2-4; perhaps D is TRBD1 or TRBD2 (6 bases each). From germline, CDR1 is MNHEY and CDR2 SMNVEV (reference sequence). The CDR3 runs 17 residues. CDR3 region: CASSFRPRGGSKNIQYF. The CDR3 bases are TGTGCCAGCAGTTTCCGACCCAGGGGAGGCTCCAAGAACATTCAGTACTTC.

V gene TRBV7-9 combines with J gene TRBJ1-1; no reliable D call. The V and J ends lost 2 bases and 4 bases respectively, with 14 bases between them. The germline V gene has CDR1 SEHNR and CDR2 FQNEAQ (reference sequence). The CDR3 has 15 amino acids. Here the CDR3 reads CASSLQGRISTEAFF. The CDR3 DNA is TGTGCCAGCAGCTTACAAGGTCGCATAAGCACTGAAGCTTTCTTT.

The chain joins TRBV20-1 to TRBJ2-4, with TRBD1 as a possible D gene (6 bases). The end of the DNA is better explained by TRBJ2-7, so the J call may be wrong. From germline, CDR1 is DFQATT and CDR2 SNEGSKA (reference sequence). The CDR3 has 14 amino acids. CDR3 sequence: CSAGRQVMYHEQYF. CDR3 DNA: TGCAGTGCGGGGAGACAGGTGATGTACCACGAGCAGTACTTC.

This chain joins TRBV20-1 and TRBJ2-5; 10 nucleotides match TRBD2. Germline values: CDR1 DFQATT, CDR2 SNEGSKA (reference sequence). Unmatched junction bases numbered 12, after V lost 0 bases and J lost 5 bases. The CDR3 length is 17 residues. CDR3 nucleotide sequence: TGCAGTGCTAGAGATAATTGGGGAGCTAGCGGGGGTGAGACCCAGTACTTC. This sequence encodes CSARDNWGASGGETQYF.

This clonotype turned up a few times. Here the CDR3 reads CASSQDRVNSGANVLTF. Here the CDR3 DNA reads TGCGCCAGCAGCCAAGATCGCGTTAACTCTGGGGCCAACGTCCTGACTTTC. The chain has TRBV4-1 and TRBJ2-6, with unresolved D. CDR1 MGHRA and CDR2 YSYEKL come from the germline V gene. The length of the CDR3 is 17 residues. Deletions cut 0 bases from V and 0 bases from J, with 9 bases between.

This chain links TRBV27 with TRBJ1-5; the D gene is possibly TRBD1 (6 bases). The V gene lost 5 bases and the J gene lost 4 bases, with 12 bases spanning the gap. The CDR3 is 14 residues long. CDR1 and CDR2 from the germline V gene are MNHEY and SMNVEV (reference sequence). The CDR3: CASSTRGANQPQHF. The CDR3 coding sequence is TGTGCCAGCAGTACGCGGGGGGCTAATCAGCCCCAGCATTTT.

This clonotype was counted between two and nine times. The V call is TRBV30, the J call TRBJ2-5; 8 positions agree with TRBD1. CDR1 and CDR2 from the germline V gene are GTSNPN and SVGIG (reference sequence). The junction had 6 bases not matched to a gene; V was cut back by 2 bases and J by 1 base. The CDR3 is 15 amino acids. CDR3 nucleotide sequence: TGTGCCTGGAGTCTTTTAGGACAGGGCCAAGAGACCCAGTACTTC. Its translation is CAWSLLGQGQETQYF.

The table lists this clonotype with a few counts. The chain carries TRBV11-2 and TRBJ2-2, with TRBD2 identical over 7 bases. The CDR3 loop spans 17 amino acids. The germline V gene encodes CDR1 SGHAT and CDR2 FQNNGV. Trimming took 0 bases from V and 2 from J; bases not matched to a gene: 6. The CDR3 loop is CASSLDLGLYNTGELFF. The CDR3 DNA is TGTGCCAGCAGCTTAGATCTGGGACTATACAACACCGGGGAGCTGTTTTTT.

This clonotype was observed a few times. V usage is TRBV7-2 and J usage is TRBJ1-4; D remains unclear. The length of the CDR3 is 13 residues. The germline V gene has CDR1 SGHTA and CDR2 FQGNSA. Trimming cost V 2 bases and J 5 bases, with 6 bases left between them. This chain's CDR3 is CASSLSGNEKLFF. The CDR3 DNA sequence: TGTGCCAGCAGCTTATCGGGGAATGAAAAACTGTTTTTT.